This T cell receptor (beta chain) was recorded in a study of blood T cell repertoires in COVID-19. Data came from immunoSEQ multiplex PCR; TCRdb stores just in-frame clones and leaves some out. In the table there are 200,000 to 300,000 clones, approximately 80% of which are singletons. Germline loops: CDR1 SGHDN, CDR2 FVKESK. This CDR3 contains 16 residues. Between the trimmed V and J ends, which lost 1 base and 3 bases, there was a span of 15 bases. Sequencing input: peripheral blood. The genes are TRBV14 and TRBJ2-5, with D tentatively TRBD2 (5 bases). This TCR derives from a man aged 35-49 years with acute or convalescent COVID-19. The CDR3 region is CASSQGRASRKETQYF. The CDR3 DNA sequence: TGTGCCAGCAGCCAAGGACGGGCTAGCAGAAAAGAGACCCAGTACTTC.